A selection of T cell receptor beta chains follows, all from one sample in a study of blood T cell repertoires in COVID-19. Using immunoSEQ multiplex PCR, the repertoire was profiled, and TCRdb retains in-frame clones only, with some absent. The sample contains approximately 270,000 clones, 80% to 90% of which appear only once. The source material was PBMCs or T cells enriched from blood (not recorded which). All receptors come from a woman younger than 45 with acute COVID-19. The CDR3 runs from the conserved cysteine through the conserved F or W. D genes are given only for firm matches. Expanded clones are given a class, and other clones once, few, many or no size at all.

d_gene: -
abundance: -
j_gene: TRBJ2-1
v_gene: TRBV27
CDR3aa: CASRAGTKTYNEQFF
CDR3nt: TGTGCCAGCAGAGCCGGGACAAAAACCTACAATGAGCAGTTCTTC

d_gene: -
abundance: -
j_gene: TRBJ2-7
v_gene: TRBV27
CDR3aa: CASSWKAAGYEQYF
CDR3nt: TGTGCCAGCAGTTGGAAGGCGGCGGGTTACGAGCAGTACTTC

d_gene: TRBD2
abundance: -
j_gene: TRBJ2-7
v_gene: TRBV4-1
CDR3aa: CASSQVGGSPYEQYF
CDR3nt: TGCGCCAGCAGCCAAGTTGGCGGGAGTCCCTACGAGCAGTACTTC

d_gene: -
abundance: -
j_gene: TRBJ2-2
v_gene: TRBV7-6
CDR3aa: CASSLPPQTPNTGELFF
CDR3nt: TGTGCCAGCAGCTTACCGCCCCAAACTCCCAACACCGGGGAGCTGTTTTTT

d_gene: -
abundance: -
j_gene: TRBJ2-3
v_gene: TRBV12-3/TRBV12-4
CDR3aa: CASSSTDTQYF
CDR3nt: TGTGCCAGCAGTTCTACAGATACGCAGTATTTT

d_gene: TRBD2
abundance: few
j_gene: TRBJ2-2
v_gene: TRBV27
CDR3aa: CASSTPGLAGVTGELFF
CDR3nt: TGTGCCAGCAGTACCCCGGGACTAGCGGGAGTTACCGGGGAGCTGTTTTTT

d_gene: -
abundance: -
j_gene: TRBJ1-5
v_gene: TRBV19
CDR3aa: CASSIGAGGGNQPQHF
CDR3nt: TGTGCCAGTAGTATTGGTGCCGGGGGTGGTAATCAGCCCCAGCATTTT

d_gene: TRBD1
abundance: -
j_gene: TRBJ2-7
v_gene: TRBV11-2
CDR3aa: CASSFVRGLYEQYF
CDR3nt: TGTGCCAGCAGCTTTGTCAGGGGGCTTTACGAGCAGTACTTC

d_gene: -
abundance: -
j_gene: TRBJ2-2
v_gene: TRBV28
CDR3aa: CASSSPGQGSAGELFF
CDR3nt: TGTGCCAGCAGTTCCCCGGGACAAGGTTCAGCCGGGGAGCTGTTTTTT

d_gene: -
abundance: -
j_gene: TRBJ2-2
v_gene: TRBV6-1
CDR3aa: CASSEASGPGELFF
CDR3nt: TGTGCCAGCAGTGAAGCGTCAGGGCCCGGGGAGCTGTTTTTT

d_gene: TRBD1
abundance: -
j_gene: TRBJ1-2
v_gene: TRBV7-8
CDR3aa: CASSPQTGTGAYGYTF
CDR3nt: TGTGCCAGCAGCCCACAAACCGGGACAGGGGCCTATGGCTACACCTTC